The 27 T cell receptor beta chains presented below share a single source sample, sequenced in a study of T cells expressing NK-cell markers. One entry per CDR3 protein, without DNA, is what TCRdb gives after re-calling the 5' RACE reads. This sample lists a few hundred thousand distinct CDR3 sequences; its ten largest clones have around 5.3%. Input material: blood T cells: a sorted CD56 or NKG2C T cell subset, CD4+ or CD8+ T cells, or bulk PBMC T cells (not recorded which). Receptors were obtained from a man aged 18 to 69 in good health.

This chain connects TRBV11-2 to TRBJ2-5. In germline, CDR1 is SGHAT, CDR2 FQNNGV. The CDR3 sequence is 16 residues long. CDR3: CASSLRAVGTVETQYF.

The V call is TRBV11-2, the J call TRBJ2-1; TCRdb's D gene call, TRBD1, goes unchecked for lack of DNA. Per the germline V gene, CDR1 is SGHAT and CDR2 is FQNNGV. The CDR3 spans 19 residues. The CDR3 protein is CASSSIQGVIVRSYNEQFF.

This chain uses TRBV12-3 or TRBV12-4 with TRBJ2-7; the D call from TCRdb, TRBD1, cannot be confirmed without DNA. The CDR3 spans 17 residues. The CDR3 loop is CASSRPEQGLSSYEQYF.

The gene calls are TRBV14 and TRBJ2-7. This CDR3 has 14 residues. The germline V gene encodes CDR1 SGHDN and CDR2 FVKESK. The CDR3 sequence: CASSQWQDPYEQYF.

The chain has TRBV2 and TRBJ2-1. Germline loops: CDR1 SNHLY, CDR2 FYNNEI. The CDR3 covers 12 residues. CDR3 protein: CASGQNPNEQFF.

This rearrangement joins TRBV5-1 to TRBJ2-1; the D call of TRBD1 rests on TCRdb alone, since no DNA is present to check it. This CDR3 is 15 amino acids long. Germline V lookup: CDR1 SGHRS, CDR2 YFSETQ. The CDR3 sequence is CASSRDRVSYNEQFF.

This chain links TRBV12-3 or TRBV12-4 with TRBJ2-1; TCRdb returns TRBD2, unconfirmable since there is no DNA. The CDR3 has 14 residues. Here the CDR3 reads CASNKDLYYNEQFF.

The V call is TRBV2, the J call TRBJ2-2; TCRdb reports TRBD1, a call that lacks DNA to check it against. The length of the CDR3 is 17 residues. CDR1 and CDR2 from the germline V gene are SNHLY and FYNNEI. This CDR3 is CASKRGTGGLNTGELFF.

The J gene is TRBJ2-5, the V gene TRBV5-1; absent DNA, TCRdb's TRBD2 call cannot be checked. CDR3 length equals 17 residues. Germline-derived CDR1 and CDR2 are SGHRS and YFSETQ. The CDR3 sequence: CASSLSRSGGAQETQYF. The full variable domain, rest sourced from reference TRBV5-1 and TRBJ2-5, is KAGVTQTPRYLIKTRGQQVTLSCSPISGHRSVSWYQQTPGQGLQFLFEYFSETQRNKGNFPGRFSGRQFSNSRSEMNVSTLELGDSALYLCASSLSRSGGAQETQYFGPGTRLLVL.

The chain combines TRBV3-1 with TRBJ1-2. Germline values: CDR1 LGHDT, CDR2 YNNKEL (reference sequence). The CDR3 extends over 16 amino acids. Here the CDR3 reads CASSQKAGRSNYGYTF. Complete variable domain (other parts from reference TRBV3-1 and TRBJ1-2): DTAVSQTPKYLVTQMGNDKSIKCEQNLGHDTMYWYKQDSKKFLKIMFSYNNKELIINETVPNRFSPKSPDKAHLNLHINSLELGDSAVYFCASSQKAGRSNYGYTFGSGTRLTVV.

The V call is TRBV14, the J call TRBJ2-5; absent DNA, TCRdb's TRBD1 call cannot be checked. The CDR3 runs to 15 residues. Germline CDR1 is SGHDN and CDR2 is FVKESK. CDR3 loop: CASSQTLGQGKTQYF.

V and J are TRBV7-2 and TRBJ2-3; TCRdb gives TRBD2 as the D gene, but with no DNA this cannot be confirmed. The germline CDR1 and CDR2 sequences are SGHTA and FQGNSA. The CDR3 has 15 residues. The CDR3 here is CASSRSSAVTDTQYF.

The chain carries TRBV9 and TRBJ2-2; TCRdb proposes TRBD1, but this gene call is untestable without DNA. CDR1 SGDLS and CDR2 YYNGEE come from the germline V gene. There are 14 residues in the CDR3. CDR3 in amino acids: CASGQGNDVGELFF.

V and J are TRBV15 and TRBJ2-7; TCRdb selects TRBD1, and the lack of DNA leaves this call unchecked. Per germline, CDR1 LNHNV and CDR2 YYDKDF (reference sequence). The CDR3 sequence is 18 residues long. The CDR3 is CATSRDSGTGNRQREQYF.

The CDR3 sequence is CASSPIRVRSNQPQHF. The chain joins TRBV27 to TRBJ1-5. This CDR3 has 16 residues. Per the germline V gene, CDR1 is MNHEY and CDR2 is SMNVEV (reference sequence).

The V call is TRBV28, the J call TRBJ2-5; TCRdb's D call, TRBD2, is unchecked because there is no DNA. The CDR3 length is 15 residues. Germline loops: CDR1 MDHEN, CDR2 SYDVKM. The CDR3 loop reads CASRQGLAGGETQYF.

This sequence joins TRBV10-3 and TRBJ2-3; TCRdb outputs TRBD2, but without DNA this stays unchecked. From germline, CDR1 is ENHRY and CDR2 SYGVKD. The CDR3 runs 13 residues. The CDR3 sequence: CAILAGWSDTQYF.

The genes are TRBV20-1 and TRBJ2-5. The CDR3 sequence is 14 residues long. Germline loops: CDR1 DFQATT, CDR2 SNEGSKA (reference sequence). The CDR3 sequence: CSARDQYSQETQYF.

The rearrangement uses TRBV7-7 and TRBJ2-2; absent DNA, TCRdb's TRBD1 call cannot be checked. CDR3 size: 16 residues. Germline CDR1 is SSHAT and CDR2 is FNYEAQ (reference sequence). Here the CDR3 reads CASSLGGQGTPGSCFF.

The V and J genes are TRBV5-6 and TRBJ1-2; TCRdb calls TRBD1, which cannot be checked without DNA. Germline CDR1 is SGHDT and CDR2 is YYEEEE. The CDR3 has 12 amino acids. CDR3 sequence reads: CASSFRDRVYTF.

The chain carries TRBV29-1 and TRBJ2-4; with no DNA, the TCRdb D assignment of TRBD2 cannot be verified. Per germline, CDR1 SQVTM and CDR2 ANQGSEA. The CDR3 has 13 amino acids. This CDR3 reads CSALQGGKNIQYF.

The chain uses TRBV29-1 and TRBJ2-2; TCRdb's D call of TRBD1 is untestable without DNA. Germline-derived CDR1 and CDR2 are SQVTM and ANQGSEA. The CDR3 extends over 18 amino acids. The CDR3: CSPPPDSALTLDTGELFF.

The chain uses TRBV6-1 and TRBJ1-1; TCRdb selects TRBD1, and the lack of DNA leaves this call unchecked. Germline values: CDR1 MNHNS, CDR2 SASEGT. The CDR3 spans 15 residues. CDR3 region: CASRQGRGRGTEAFF.

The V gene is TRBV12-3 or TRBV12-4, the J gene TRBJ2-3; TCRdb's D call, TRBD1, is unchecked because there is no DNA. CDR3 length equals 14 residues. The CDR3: CASSEDRIADTQYF.

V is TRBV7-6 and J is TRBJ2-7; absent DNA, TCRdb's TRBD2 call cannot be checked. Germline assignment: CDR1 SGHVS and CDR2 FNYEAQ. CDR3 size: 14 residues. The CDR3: CASSLTGLSYEQYF.

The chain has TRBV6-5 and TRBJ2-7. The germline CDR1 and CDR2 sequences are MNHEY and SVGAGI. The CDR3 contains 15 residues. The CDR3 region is CASSYSVAGPNEQYF.

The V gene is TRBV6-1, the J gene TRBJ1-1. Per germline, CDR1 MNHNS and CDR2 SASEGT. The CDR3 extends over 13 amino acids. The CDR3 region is CASSEAGNTEAFF.